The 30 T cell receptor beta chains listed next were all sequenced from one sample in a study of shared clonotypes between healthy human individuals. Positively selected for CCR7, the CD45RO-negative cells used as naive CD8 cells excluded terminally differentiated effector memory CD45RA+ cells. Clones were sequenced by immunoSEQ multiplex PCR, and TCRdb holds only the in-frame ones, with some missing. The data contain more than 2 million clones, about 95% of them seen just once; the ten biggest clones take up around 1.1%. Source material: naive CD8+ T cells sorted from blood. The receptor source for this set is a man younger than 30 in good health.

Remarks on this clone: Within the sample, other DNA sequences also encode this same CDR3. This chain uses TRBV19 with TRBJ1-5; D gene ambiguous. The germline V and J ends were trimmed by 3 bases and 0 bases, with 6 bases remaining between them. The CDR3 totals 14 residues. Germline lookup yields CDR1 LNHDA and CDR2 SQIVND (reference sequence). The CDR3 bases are TGTGCCAGTAGTATCTACGATAGCAATCAGCCCCAGCATTTT. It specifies CASSIYDSNQPQHF. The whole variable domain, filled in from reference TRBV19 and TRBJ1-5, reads DGGITQSPKYLFRKEGQNVTLSCEQNLNHDAMYWYRQDPGQGLRLIYYSQIVNDFQKGDIAEGYSVSREKKESFPLTVTSAQKNPTAFYLCASSIYDSNQPQHFGDGTRLSIL.

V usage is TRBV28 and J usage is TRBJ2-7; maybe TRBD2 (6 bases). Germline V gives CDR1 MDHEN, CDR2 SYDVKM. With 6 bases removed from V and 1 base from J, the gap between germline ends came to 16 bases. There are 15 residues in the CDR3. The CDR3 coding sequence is TGTGCCAGCAGCTTCCGCGGAGGGCCATCCTACGAGCAGTACTTC. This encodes CASSFRGGPSYEQYF.

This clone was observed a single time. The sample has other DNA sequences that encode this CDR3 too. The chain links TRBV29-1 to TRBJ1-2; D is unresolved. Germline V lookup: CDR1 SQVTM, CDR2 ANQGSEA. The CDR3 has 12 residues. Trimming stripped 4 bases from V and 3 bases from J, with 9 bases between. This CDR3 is CSVVGDYYGYTF. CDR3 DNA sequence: TGCAGCGTTGTTGGGGATTACTATGGCTACACCTTC.

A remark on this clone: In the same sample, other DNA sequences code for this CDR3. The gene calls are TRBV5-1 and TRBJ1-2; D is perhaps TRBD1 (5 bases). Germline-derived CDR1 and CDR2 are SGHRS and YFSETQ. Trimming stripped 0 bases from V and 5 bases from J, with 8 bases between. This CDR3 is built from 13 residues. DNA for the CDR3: TGCGCCAGCAGCTTGGAGGCAGGGTATGGCTACACCTTC. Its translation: CASSLEAGYGYTF.

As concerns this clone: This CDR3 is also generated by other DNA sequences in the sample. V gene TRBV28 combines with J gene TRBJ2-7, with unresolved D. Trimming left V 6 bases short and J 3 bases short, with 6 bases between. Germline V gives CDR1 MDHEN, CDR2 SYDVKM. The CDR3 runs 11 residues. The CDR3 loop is CASSLLYEQYF. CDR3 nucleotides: TGTGCCAGCAGCCTCCTCTACGAGCAGTACTTC.

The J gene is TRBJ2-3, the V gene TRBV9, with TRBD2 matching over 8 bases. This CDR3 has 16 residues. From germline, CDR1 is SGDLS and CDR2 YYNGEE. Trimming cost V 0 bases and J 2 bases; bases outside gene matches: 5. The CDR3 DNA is TGTGCCAGCAGCGTAGCATTAGCGGGGACCACAGATACGCAGTATTTT. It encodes CASSVALAGTTDTQYF.

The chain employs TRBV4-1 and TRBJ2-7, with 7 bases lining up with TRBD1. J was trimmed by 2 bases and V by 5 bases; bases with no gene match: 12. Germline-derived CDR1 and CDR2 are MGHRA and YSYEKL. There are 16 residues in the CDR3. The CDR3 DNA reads TGCGCCAGCAGCGGCCGGGACAGTGGTATCCCCTACGAGCAGTACTTC. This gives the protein CASSGRDSGIPYEQYF.

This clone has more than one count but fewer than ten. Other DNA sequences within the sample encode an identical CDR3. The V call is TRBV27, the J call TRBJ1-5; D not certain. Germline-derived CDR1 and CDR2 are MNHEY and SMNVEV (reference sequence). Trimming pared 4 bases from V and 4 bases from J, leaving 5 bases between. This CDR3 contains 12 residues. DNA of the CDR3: TGTGCCAGCAGTTCCGAAAATCAGCCCCAGCATTTT. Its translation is CASSSENQPQHF.

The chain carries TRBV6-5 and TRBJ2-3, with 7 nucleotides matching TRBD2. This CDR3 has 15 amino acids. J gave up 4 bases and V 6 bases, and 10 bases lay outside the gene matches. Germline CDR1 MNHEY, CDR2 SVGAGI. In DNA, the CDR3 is TGTGCCAGCAGCTCCAGCGGGATGATCTCAGATACGCAGTATTTT. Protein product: CASSSSGMISDTQYF.

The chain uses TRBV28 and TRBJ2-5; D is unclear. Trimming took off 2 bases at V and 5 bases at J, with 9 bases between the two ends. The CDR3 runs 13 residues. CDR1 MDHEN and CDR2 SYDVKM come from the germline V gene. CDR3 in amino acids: CASSLKMGETQYF. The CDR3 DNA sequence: TGTGCCAGCAGTTTAAAGATGGGGGAGACCCAGTACTTC.

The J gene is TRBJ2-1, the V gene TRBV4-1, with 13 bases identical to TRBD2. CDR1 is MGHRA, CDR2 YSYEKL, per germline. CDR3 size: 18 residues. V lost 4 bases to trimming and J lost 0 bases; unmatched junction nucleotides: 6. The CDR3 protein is CASSLTSGGPSSYNEQFF. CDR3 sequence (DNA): TGCGCCAGCAGCCTGACTAGCGGGGGGCCCAGCTCCTACAATGAGCAGTTCTTC.

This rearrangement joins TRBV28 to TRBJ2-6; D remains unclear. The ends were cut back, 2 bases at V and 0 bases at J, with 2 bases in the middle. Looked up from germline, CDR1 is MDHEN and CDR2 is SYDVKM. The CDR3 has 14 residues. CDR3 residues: CASSLISGANVLTF. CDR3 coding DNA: TGTGCCAGCAGTTTAATCTCTGGGGCCAACGTCCTGACTTTC.

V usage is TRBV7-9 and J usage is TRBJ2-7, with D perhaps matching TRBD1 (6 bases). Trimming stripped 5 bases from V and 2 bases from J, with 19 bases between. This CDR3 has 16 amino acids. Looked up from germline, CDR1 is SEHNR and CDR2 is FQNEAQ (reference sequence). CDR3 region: CASSTNRETLTYEQYF. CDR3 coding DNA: TGTGCCAGCAGCACTAACAGGGAGACCCTTACCTACGAGCAGTACTTC. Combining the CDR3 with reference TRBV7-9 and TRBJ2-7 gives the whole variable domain DTGVSQNPRHKITKRGQNVTFRCDPISEHNRLYWYRQTLGQGPEFLTYFQNEAQLEKSRLLSDRFSAERPKGSFSTLEIQRTEQGDSAMYLCASSTNRETLTYEQYFGPGTRLTVT.

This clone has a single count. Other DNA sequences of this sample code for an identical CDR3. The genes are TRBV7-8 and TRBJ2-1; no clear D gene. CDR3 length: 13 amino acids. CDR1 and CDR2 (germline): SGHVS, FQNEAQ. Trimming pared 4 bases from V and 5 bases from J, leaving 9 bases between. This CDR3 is CASSSPTDNEQFF. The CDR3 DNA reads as TGTGCCAGCAGCTCTCCGACTGACAATGAGCAGTTCTTC.

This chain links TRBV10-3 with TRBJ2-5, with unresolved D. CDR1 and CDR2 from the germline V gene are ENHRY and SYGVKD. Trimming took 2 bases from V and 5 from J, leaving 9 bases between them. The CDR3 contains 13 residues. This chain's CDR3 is CAISEAGPETQYF. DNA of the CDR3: TGTGCCATCAGTGAGGCAGGTCCCGAGACCCAGTACTTC.

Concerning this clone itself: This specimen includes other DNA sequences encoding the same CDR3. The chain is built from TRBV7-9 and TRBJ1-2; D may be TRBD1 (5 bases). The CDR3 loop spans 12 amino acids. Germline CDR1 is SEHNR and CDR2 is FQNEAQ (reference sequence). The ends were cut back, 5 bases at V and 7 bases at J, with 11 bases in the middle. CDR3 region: CASSGQGGGYTF. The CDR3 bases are TGTGCCAGCAGCGGGCAGGGTGGTGGCTACACCTTC.

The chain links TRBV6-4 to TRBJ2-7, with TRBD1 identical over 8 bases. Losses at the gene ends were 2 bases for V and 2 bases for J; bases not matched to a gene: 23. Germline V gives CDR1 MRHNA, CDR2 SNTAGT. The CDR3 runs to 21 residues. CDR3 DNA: TGTGCCAGCAGTGACCTCTTTGACCCGGGACAGGCGCATCCCTTGACCTACGAGCAGTACTTC. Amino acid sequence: CASSDLFDPGQAHPLTYEQYF.

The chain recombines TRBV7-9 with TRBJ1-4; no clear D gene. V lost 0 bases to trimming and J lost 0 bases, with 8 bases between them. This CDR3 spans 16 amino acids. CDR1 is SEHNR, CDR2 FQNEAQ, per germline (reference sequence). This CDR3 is CASSLAATATNEKLFF. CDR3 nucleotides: TGTGCCAGCAGCTTAGCTGCGACCGCAACTAATGAAAAACTGTTTTTT. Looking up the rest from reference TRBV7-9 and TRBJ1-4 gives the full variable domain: DTGVSQNPRHKITKRGQNVTFRCDPISEHNRLYWYRQTLGQGPEFLTYFQNEAQLEKSRLLSDRFSAERPKGSFSTLEIQRTEQGDSAMYLCASSLAATATNEKLFFGSGTQLSVL.

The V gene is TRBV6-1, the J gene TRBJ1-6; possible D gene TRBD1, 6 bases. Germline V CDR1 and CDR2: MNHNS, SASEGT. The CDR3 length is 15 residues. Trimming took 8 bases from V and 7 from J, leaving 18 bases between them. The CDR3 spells CASLEWGGGNSPLHF. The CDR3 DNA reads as TGTGCCAGCCTAGAATGGGGGGGCGGGAATTCACCCCTCCACTTT.

DNA for the CDR3: TGTGCCAGCAGTCCTACTGAGGCGGGAGGAATCGAGCAGTACTTC. Protein product: CASSPTEAGGIEQYF. The gene calls are TRBV2 and TRBJ2-7, with 8 bases identical to TRBD2. The CDR3 covers 15 residues. CDR1 is SNHLY, CDR2 FYNNEI, per germline. The V and J ends lost 5 bases and 6 bases, in that order; junction bases with no gene match: 12.

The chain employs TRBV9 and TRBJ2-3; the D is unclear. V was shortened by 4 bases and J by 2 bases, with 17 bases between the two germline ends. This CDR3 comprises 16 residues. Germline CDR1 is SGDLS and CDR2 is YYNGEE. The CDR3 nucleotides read TGTGCCAGCAGCTTTCCGGATGGCGGACCCACAGATACGCAGTATTTT. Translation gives CASSFPDGGPTDTQYF. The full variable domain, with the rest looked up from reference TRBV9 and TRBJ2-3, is DSGVTQTPKHLITATGQRVTLRCSPRSGDLSVYWYQQSLDQGLQFLIQYYNGEERAKGNILERFSAQQFPDLHSELNLSSLELGDSALYFCASSFPDGGPTDTQYFGPGTRLTVL.

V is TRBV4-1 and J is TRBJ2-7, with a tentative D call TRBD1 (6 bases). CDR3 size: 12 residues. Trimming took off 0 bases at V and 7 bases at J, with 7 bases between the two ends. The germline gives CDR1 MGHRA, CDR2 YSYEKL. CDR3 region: CASSQDGTEQYF. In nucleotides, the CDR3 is TGCGCCAGCAGCCAAGACGGGACAGAGCAGTACTTC.

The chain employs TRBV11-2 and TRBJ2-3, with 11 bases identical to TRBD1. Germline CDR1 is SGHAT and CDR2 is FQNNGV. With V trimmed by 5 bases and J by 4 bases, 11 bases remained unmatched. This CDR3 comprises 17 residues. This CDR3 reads CASSELGGQGAADTQYF. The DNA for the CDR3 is TGTGCCAGCAGCGAACTGGGTGGACAGGGGGCGGCAGATACGCAGTATTTT.

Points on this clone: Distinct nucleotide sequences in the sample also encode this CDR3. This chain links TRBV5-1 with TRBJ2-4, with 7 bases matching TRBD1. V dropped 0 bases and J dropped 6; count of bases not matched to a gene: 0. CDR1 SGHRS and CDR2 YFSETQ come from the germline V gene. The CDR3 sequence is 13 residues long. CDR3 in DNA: TGCGCCAGCAGCTTGGGACAGGGAAACATTCAGTACTTC. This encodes CASSLGQGNIQYF.

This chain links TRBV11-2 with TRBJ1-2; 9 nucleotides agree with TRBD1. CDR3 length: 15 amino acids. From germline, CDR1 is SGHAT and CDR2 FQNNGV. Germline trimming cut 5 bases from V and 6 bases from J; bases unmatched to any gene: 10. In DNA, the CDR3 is TGTGCCAGCAGCCCTAGCGCAACAGGGGGCAATGGCTACACCTTC. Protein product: CASSPSATGGNGYTF.

The chain's CDR3 is CASSAYRGLGEQYF. The DNA for the CDR3 is TGTGCCAGCAGCGCTTACAGGGGGCTGGGGGAGCAGTACTTC. The chain carries TRBV9 and TRBJ2-7; 9 bases are a match to TRBD1. Per the germline V gene, CDR1 is SGDLS and CDR2 is YYNGEE. This CDR3 is 14 amino acids long. V lost 3 bases to trimming and J lost 7 bases; unmatched junction nucleotides: 8.

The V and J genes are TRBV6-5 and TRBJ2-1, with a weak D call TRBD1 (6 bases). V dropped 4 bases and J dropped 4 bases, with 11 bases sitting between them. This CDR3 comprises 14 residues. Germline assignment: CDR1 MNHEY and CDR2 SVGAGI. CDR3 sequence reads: CASSWTVLYNEQFF. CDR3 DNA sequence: TGTGCCAGCAGTTGGACAGTCCTATACAATGAGCAGTTCTTC.

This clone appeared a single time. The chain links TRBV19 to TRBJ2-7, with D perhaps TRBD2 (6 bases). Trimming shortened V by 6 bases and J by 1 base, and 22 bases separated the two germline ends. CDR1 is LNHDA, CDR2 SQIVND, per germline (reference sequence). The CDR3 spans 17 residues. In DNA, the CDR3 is TGTGCCAGTAGCCCTCGGGTTGCGGGACCTCAATCCTACGAGCAGTACTTC. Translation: CASSPRVAGPQSYEQYF.

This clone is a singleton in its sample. The CDR3 region is CASSLEGQLYGYTF. The CDR3 DNA reads TGTGCCAGCAGCTTGGAGGGACAGTTGTATGGCTACACCTTC. This chain links TRBV5-6 with TRBJ1-2, with 7 bases aligning to TRBD1. J was trimmed by 5 bases and V by 0 bases; bases with no gene match: 4. The CDR3 covers 14 residues. The germline V gene has CDR1 SGHDT and CDR2 YYEEEE. The whole variable domain, remainder taken from reference TRBV5-6 and TRBJ1-2, is DAGVTQSPTHLIKTRGQQVTLRCSPKSGHDTVSWYQQALGQGPQFIFQYYEEEERQRGNFPDRFSGHQFPNYSSELNVNALLLGDSALYLCASSLEGQLYGYTFGSGTRLTVV.

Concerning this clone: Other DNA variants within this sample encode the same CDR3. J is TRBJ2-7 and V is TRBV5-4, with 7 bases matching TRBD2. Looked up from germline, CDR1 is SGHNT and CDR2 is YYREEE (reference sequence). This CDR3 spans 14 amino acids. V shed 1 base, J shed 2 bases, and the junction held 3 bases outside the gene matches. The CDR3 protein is CASSLPGGAYEQYF. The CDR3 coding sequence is TGTGCCAGCAGCTTGCCGGGGGGTGCCTACGAGCAGTACTTC.